This TCR beta chain was found in a study of blood T cell repertoires in COVID-19. Study details: Donors in the United States, Italy and Spain gave samples during acute or convalescent COVID-19.

CDR3 length: 16 residues. The V gene's germline CDR1 is MDHEN and CDR2 SYDVKM. V dropped 6 bases and J dropped 1; count of bases not matched to a gene: 6. The Seattle patients, enrolled during active infection, were followed longitudinally. Sequencing used immunoSEQ multiplex PCR; TCRdb keeps in-frame clones, though not all of them. Altogether tens of thousands of clones are present, over 75% being singletons, with the ten largest covering approximately 2.8%. The chain recombines TRBV28 with TRBJ2-1, with 10 bases matching TRBD1. The source of this sequence is a woman aged 80 or over with COVID-19, enrolled during active disease. Source material: peripheral blood. DNA for the CDR3: TGTGCCAGCAGGACAGGGGGCCCTAGATCCTACAATGAGCAGTTCTTC. Its protein is CASRTGGPRSYNEQFF.